Below, 15 T cell receptor beta chains from the same sample are listed, as sequenced in a study of identical twins. TCRdb re-analysed the 5' RACE reads in MiXCR, keeping a single row per CDR3 protein. Among fewer than 250,000 distinct CDR3 sequences, about a tenth were seen once, and the ten largest hold around 5.1%. Input material: memory (CD45RO+) T cells sorted from blood. The receptor source for this set is a woman younger than 35 in good health.

The rearrangement uses TRBV2 and TRBJ2-7; no clear D. Germline V lookup: CDR1 SNHLY, CDR2 FYNNEI. This CDR3 has 14 amino acids. V shed 4 bases and J shed 1 base, with 11 bases lying between them. CDR3 residues: CASSVQAGSYEQYF. In DNA form, the CDR3 reads TGTGCCAGCAGTGTGCAGGCTGGGTCCTACGAGCAGTACTTC.

In this sample, this clonotype turned up a few times. The V and J genes are TRBV10-2 and TRBJ2-7; TRBD1 is a possible D gene (7 bases). This CDR3 comprises 13 residues. From germline, CDR1 is WSHSY and CDR2 SAAADI. V lost 3 bases and J 7 bases, leaving 13 bases between the germline ends. The CDR3 region is CASSDEGAGEQYF. Written as DNA, the CDR3 is TGCGCCAGCAGTGACGAGGGGGCGGGGGAGCAGTACTTC.

The V gene is TRBV23-1, the J gene TRBJ2-1; D not certain. TRBV23-1 is labeled an ORF, and its function is uncertain. The V gene lost 0 bases and the J gene lost 8 bases, with 11 bases spanning the gap. The CDR3 length is 14 residues. The CDR3 region has the DNA TGCGCCAGCAGTCAATCGTCTAGTCTCGATGAGCAGTTCTTC. Translation gives CASSQSSSLDEQFF.

This clonotype was found many times. This chain connects TRBV2 to TRBJ2-7; D not resolved. The germline gives CDR1 SNHLY, CDR2 FYNNEI. This CDR3 spans 14 amino acids. Trimming cost V 6 bases and J 3 bases, with 15 bases left between them. The CDR3 protein is CASSTDGGVYEQYF. The CDR3 DNA reads as TGTGCCAGCAGCACGGACGGTGGGGTCTACGAGCAGTACTTC. Combining the CDR3 with reference TRBV2 and TRBJ2-7 gives the whole variable domain EPEVTQTPSHQVTQMGQEVILRCVPISNHLYFYWYRQILGQKVEFLVSFYNNEISEKSEIFDDQFSVERPDGSNFTLKIRSTKLEDSAMYFCASSTDGGVYEQYFGPGTRLTVT.

This clonotype has a handful of counts. At one end, the junction sequence differs from germline, possibly due to a read error. V gene TRBV7-7 combines with J gene TRBJ2-5; 8 bases match TRBD1. The germline V gene encodes CDR1 SSHAT and CDR2 FNYEAQ (reference sequence). CDR3 length: 14 residues. CDR3 sequence: CASSLGQGSETQYF. Written as DNA, the CDR3 is TGTGCTAGCAGCTTAGGACAGGGCTCGGAGACCCAGTACTTC.

This clonotype has a count of ten or more. This chain joins TRBV12-3 or TRBV12-4 and TRBJ1-1, with 7 bases matching TRBD1. The trim removed 3 bases at V and 0 bases at J, leaving 4 bases unmatched. CDR3 length: 15 amino acids. The CDR3 nucleotides read TGTGCCAGCAGTTTCGCGGACAGGTTGAACACTGAAGCTTTCTTT. It translates to CASSFADRLNTEAFF.

This clonotype has only a few counts. The V and J genes are TRBV20-1 and TRBJ1-2; perhaps TRBD1 as D (5 bases). Per the germline V gene, CDR1 is DFQATT and CDR2 is SNEGSKA (reference sequence). Trimming pared 3 bases from V and 7 bases from J, leaving 12 bases between. The CDR3 consists of 12 residues. CDR3: CSASGPGAGYTF. The CDR3 DNA sequence: TGCAGTGCTAGTGGGCCCGGGGCTGGCTACACCTTC.

The table lists this clonotype with many counts. The chain has TRBV15 and TRBJ2-7; possible D gene TRBD1, 6 bases. CDR3 length: 15 residues. Trimming removed 0 bases at V and 7 bases at J, with 16 bases between. Germline values: CDR1 LNHNV, CDR2 YYDKDF (reference sequence). The CDR3 protein is CATSRDLTGSEEQYF. The DNA for the CDR3 is TGTGCCACCAGCAGAGATCTTACAGGGTCGGAGGAGCAGTACTTC.

This chain links TRBV5-1 with TRBJ1-5; 8 nucleotides agree with TRBD1. Germline V gene sequence: CDR1 SGHRS, CDR2 YFSETQ. V lost 5 bases and J lost 3; bases outside the gene matches: 7. The CDR3 length is 15 residues. CDR3 nucleotides: TGCGCCAGCAGTACCCAGGGGGCCCCCAATCAGCCCCAGCATTTT. Amino acid sequence: CASSTQGAPNQPQHF.

This clonotype occurred a few times. The chain links TRBV15 to TRBJ2-7, with 9 bases identical to TRBD1. The CDR3 length is 17 residues. V lost 1 base and J lost 2; bases outside the gene matches: 9. Germline CDR1 and CDR2: LNHNV and YYDKDF (reference sequence). DNA for the CDR3: TGTGCCACCAGCAGAGGACGATTGGACAGGGGAACCTACGAGCAGTACTTC. This codes for CATSRGRLDRGTYEQYF.

This chain links TRBV10-3 with TRBJ1-1; the D gene is possibly TRBD1 (5 bases). CDR1 is ENHRY and CDR2 is SYGVKD in the germline V gene. This CDR3 is built from 12 residues. The V end was cut by 0 bases, the J end by 11 bases, with 10 bases between. This chain's CDR3 is CAISESGRDAFF. As DNA, the CDR3 is TGTGCCATCAGTGAGTCAGGGAGGGACGCTTTCTTT.

This clonotype was recorded at least ten times. The rearrangement joins TRBV20-1 to TRBJ2-2, with no clear D. V gave up 3 bases and J gave up 4 bases, with 9 bases separating them. This CDR3 contains 13 residues. Germline-derived CDR1 and CDR2 are DFQATT and SNEGSKA (reference sequence). As DNA, the CDR3 is TGCAGTGCTAGTCTGTCGGGCACCGGGGAGCTGTTTTTT. This sequence encodes CSASLSGTGELFF.

V gene TRBV5-4 combines with J gene TRBJ2-1; a weak D match, TRBD2 (7 bases). This CDR3 is 18 amino acids long. Germline-derived CDR1 and CDR2 are SGHNT and YYREEE (reference sequence). V was clipped by 4 bases and J by 0 bases, with 20 bases between them. CDR3 nucleotide sequence: TGTGCCAGCAGCGAACGAAGGGGGGGGAGGAGCTCCTACAATGAGCAGTTCTTC. Its translation is CASSERRGGRSSYNEQFF.

This clonotype was seen repeatedly, ten times or more. The rearrangement joins TRBV10-1 to TRBJ2-1; D unresolved. The CDR3 totals 12 residues. The germline V gene encodes CDR1 WNHNN and CDR2 SYGVQD (reference sequence). Trimming cost V 2 bases and J 8 bases, with 7 bases left between them. The CDR3 DNA sequence: TGCGCCAGCAGTGAGACTGTCTATGAGCAGTTCTTC. Amino acid sequence: CASSETVYEQFF.

This clonotype showed up just a few times. The chain joins TRBV6-1 to TRBJ1-2, with 7 bases lining up with TRBD1. The CDR3 loop spans 16 amino acids. Germline CDR1 and CDR2: MNHNS and SASEGT. V lost 8 bases and J lost 4; bases outside the gene matches: 16. The CDR3 DNA reads as TGTGCCAGCGCCCGCGGGACAGCCGGAGCAAGCTATGGCTACACCTTC. This translates into CASARGTAGASYGYTF.